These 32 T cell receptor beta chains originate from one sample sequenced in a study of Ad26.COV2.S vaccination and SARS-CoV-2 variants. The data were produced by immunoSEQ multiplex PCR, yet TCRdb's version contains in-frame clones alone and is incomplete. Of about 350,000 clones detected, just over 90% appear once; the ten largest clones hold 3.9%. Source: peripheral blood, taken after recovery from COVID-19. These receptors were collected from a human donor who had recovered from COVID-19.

The CDR3 nucleotides are TGTGCCAGCAGCCTCAACCCAAATCAGCCCCAGCATTTT. Translation gives CASSLNPNQPQHF. V is TRBV9 and J is TRBJ1-5; D remains unclear. The germline gives CDR1 SGDLS, CDR2 YYNGEE. V lost 4 bases and J 4 bases, leaving 9 bases between the germline ends. The CDR3 loop spans 13 amino acids.

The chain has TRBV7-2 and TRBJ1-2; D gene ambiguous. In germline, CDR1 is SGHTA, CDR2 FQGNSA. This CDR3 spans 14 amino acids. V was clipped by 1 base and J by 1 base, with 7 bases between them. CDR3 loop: CASSLDGYNYGYTF. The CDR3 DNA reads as TGTGCCAGCAGCTTAGACGGATATAACTATGGCTACACCTTC.

DNA for the CDR3: TGCGCCAGCAGCGCAGGTACTGGGGGGAAGGAGACCCAGTACTTC. Its protein product is CASSAGTGGKETQYF. V usage is TRBV5-1 and J usage is TRBJ2-5, with D perhaps TRBD2 (6 bases). Germline V lookup: CDR1 SGHRS, CDR2 YFSETQ. The CDR3 runs to 15 residues. The ends were cut back, 4 bases at V and 5 bases at J, with 18 bases in the middle.

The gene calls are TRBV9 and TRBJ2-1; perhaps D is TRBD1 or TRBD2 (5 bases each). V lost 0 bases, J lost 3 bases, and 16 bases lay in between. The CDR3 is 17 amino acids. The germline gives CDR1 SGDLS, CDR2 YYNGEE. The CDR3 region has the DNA TGTGCCAGCAGCGTAGAGATTAGGGACGCGGGCTACAATGAGCAGTTCTTC. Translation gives CASSVEIRDAGYNEQFF. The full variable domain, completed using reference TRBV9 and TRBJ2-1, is DSGVTQTPKHLITATGQRVTLRCSPRSGDLSVYWYQQSLDQGLQFLIQYYNGEERAKGNILERFSAQQFPDLHSELNLSSLELGDSALYFCASSVEIRDAGYNEQFFGPGTRLTVL.

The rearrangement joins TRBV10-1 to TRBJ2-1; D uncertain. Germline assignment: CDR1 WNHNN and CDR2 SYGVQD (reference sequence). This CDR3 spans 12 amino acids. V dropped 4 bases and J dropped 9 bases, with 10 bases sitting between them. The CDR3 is CASSVPGLEQFF. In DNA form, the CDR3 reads TGCGCCAGCAGTGTGCCGGGCCTTGAGCAGTTCTTC.

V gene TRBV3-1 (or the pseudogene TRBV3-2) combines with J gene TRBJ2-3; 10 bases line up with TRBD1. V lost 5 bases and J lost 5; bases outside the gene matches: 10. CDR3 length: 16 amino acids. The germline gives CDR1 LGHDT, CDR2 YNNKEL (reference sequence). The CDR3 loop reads CASSRRTGGIGDTQYF. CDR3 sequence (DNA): TGTGCCAGCAGCAGACGGACAGGGGGTATTGGAGATACGCAGTATTTT.

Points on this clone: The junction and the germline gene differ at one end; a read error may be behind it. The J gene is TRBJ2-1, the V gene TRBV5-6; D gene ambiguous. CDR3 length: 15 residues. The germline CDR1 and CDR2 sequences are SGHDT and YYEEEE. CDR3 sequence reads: CASSLGYPTYNEQFF. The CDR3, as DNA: TGTGCCAGCAGTTTGGGGTACCCTACCTACAATGAGCAGTTCTTC. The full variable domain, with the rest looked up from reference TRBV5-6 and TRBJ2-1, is DAGVTQSPTHLIKTRGQQVTLRCSPKSGHDTVSWYQQALGQGPQFIFQYYEEEERQRGNFPDRFSGHQFPNYSSELNVNALLLGDSALYLCASSLGYPTYNEQFFGPGTRLTVL.

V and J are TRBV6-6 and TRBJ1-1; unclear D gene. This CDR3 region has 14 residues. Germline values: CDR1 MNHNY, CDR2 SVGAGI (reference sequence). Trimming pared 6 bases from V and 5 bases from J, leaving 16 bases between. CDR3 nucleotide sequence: TGTGCCAGCAGAACCAGCAGGTCCGGAACTGAAGCTTTCTTT. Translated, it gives CASRTSRSGTEAFF.

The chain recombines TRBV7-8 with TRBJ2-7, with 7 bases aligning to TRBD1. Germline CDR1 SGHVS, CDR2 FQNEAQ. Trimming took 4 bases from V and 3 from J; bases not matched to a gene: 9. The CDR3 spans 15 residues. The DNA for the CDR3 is TGTGCCAGCAGCTCAACCCGGACAGGCGGCTACGAGCAGTACTTC. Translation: CASSSTRTGGYEQYF.

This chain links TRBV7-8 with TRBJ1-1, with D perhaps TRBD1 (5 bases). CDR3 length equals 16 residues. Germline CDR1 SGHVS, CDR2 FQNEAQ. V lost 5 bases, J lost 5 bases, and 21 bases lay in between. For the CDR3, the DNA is TGTGCCAGCAGCCCGTCGGGGGGGGGAGCGAAGACTGAAGCTTTCTTT. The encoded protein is CASSPSGGGAKTEAFF.

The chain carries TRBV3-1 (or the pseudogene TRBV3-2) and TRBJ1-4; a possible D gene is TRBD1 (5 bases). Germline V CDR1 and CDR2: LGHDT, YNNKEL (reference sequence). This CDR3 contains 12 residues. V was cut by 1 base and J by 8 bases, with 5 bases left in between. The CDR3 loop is CASSQAGEKLFF. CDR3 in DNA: TGTGCCAGCAGCCAAGCAGGGGAAAAACTGTTTTTT.

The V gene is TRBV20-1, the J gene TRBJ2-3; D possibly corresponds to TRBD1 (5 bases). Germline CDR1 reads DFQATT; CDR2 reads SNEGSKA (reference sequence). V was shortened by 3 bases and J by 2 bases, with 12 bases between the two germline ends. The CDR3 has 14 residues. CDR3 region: CSASYRFPTDTQYF. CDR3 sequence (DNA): TGCAGTGCTAGTTACAGGTTCCCCACAGATACGCAGTATTTT.

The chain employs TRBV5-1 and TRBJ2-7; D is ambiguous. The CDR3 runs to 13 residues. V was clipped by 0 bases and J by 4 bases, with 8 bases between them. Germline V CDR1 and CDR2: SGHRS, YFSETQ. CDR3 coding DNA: TGCGCCAGCAGCTTGGTACTGGGGTACGAGCAGTACTTC. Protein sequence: CASSLVLGYEQYF.

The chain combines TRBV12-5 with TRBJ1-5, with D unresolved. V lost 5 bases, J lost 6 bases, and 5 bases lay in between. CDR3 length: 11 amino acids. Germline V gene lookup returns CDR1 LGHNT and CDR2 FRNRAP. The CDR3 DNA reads TGTGCTAGTGGTGCCAGTCAGCCCCAGCATTTT. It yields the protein CASGASQPQHF.

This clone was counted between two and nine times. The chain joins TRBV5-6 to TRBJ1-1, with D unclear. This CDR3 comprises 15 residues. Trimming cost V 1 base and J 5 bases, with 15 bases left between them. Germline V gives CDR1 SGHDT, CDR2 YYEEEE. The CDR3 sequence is CASSLYSLLGTEAFF. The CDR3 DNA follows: TGTGCCAGCAGCTTGTACAGTTTACTAGGTACTGAAGCTTTCTTT.

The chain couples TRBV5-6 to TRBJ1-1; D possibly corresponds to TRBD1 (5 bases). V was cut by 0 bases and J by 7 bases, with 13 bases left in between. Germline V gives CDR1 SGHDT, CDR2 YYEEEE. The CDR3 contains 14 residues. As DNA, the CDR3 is TGTGCCAGCAGCTTGGGGTCCGGGACTCTTGAAGCTTTCTTT. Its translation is CASSLGSGTLEAFF.

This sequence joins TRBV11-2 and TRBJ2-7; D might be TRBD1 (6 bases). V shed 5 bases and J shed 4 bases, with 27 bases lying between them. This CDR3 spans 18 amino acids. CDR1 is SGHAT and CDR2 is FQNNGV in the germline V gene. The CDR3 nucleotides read TGTGCCAGCAGCCAACCTTCTGGCAGACTTACACAGGGTTACGAGCAGTACTTC. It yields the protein CASSQPSGRLTQGYEQYF.

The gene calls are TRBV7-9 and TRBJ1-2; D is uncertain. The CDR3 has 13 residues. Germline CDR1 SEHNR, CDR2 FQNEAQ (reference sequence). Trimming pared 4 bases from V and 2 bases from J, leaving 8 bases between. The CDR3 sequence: CASSSPTNYGYTF. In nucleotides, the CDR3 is TGTGCCAGCAGCTCCCCTACGAACTATGGCTACACCTTC.

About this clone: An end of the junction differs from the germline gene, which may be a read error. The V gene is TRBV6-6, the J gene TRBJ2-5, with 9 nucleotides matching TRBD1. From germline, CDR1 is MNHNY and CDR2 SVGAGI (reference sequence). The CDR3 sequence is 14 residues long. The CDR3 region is CASSETGGQGTQYF. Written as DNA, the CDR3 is TGTGCCAGCAGTGAGACAGGGGGTCAAGGGACCCAGTACTTC.

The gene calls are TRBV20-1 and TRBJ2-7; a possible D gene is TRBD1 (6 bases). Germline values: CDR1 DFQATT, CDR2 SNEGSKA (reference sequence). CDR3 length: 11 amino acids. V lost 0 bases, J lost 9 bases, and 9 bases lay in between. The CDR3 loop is CSARDGGGQYF. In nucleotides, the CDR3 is TGCAGTGCTAGAGATGGGGGCGGGCAGTACTTC.

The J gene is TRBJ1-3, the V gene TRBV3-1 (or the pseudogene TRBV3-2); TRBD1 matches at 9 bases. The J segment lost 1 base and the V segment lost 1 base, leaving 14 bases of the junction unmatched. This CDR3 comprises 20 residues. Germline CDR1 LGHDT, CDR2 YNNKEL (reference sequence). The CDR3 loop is CASSQAGLRDRVSSGNTIYF. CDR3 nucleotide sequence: TGTGCCAGCAGCCAAGCAGGTCTCCGGGACAGGGTGTCTTCTGGAAACACCATATATTTT.

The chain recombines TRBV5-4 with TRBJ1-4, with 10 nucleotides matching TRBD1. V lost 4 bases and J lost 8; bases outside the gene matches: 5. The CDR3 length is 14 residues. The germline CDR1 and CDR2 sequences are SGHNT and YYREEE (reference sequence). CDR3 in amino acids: CASSTTGGAEKLFF. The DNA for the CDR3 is TGTGCCAGCAGCACGACAGGGGGCGCAGAAAAACTGTTTTTT.

The CDR3 protein is CASSQSLIGYEQYF. CDR3 DNA sequence: TGCGCCAGCAGCCAATCTCTTATCGGGTACGAGCAGTACTTC. The chain employs TRBV5-1 and TRBJ2-7; D gene unclear. The germline V gene has CDR1 SGHRS and CDR2 YFSETQ. Trimming took 4 bases from V and 4 from J, leaving 15 bases between them. The CDR3 consists of 14 residues.

The DNA for the CDR3 is TGTGCCAGCAGAGGGGCCTCAACCGAGCAGTACTTC. Amino acids: CASRGASTEQYF. The rearrangement links TRBV5-4 to TRBJ2-7; weak D call: TRBD1 (5 bases). With 5 bases removed from V and 6 bases from J, the gap between germline ends came to 12 bases. The CDR3 contains 12 residues. Germline V gives CDR1 SGHNT, CDR2 YYREEE (reference sequence).

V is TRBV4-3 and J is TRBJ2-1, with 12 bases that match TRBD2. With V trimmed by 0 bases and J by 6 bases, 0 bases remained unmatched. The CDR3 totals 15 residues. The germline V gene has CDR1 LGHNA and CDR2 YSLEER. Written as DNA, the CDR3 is TGCGCCAGCAGCCAAGAGGGACTAGCGGGCAATGAGCAGTTCTTC. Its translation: CASSQEGLAGNEQFF.

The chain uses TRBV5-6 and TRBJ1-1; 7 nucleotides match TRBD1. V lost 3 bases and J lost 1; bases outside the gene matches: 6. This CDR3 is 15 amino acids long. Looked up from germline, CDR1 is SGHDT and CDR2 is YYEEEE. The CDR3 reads CASSSQTGRNTEAFF. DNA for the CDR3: TGTGCCAGCAGCTCGCAGACAGGGAGGAACACTGAAGCTTTCTTT.

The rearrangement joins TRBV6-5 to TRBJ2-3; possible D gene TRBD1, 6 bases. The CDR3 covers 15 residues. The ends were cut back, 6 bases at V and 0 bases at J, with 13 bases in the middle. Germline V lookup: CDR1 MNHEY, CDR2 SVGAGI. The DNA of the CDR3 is TGTGCCAGCAGACTACAGGGACCTAGCACAGATACGCAGTATTTT. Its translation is CASRLQGPSTDTQYF.

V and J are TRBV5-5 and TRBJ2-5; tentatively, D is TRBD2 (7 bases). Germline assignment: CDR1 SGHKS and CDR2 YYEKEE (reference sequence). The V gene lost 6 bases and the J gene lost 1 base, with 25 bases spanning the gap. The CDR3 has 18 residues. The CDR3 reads CASTKGGTTGVRQETQYF. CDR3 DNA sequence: TGTGCCAGCACCAAGGGGGGGACAACGGGTGTTCGCCAAGAGACCCAGTACTTC.

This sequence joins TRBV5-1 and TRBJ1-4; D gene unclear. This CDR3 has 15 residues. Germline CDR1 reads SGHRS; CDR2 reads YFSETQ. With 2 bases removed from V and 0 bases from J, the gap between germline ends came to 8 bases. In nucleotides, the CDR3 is TGCGCCAGCAGCTTTGGAGGAGCAACTAATGAAAAACTGTTTTTT. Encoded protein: CASSFGGATNEKLFF.

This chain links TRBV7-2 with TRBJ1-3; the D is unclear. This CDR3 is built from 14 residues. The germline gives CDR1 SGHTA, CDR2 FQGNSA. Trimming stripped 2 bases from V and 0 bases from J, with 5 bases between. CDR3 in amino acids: CASSLFDSGNTIYF. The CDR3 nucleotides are TGTGCCAGCAGCTTATTCGACTCTGGAAACACCATATATTTT.

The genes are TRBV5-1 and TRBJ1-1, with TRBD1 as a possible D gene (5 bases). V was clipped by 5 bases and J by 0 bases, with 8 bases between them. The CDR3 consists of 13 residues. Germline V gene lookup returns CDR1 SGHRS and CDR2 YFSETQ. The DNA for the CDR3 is TGCGCCAGCAGTCAACAGGTGAACACTGAAGCTTTCTTT. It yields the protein CASSQQVNTEAFF.

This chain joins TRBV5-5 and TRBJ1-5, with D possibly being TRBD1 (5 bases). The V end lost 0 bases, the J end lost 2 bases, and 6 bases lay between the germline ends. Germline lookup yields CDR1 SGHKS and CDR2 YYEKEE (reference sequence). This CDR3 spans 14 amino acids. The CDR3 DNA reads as TGTGCCAGCAGCTTGGGGGGGGGCAATCAGCCCCAGCATTTT. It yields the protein CASSLGGGNQPQHF.